A selection of T cell receptor beta chains follows, all from one sample in a study of T-cell reconstitution after alpha-beta-depleted transplantation in children. TCRdb independently ran MiXCR on the PCR reads; one entry per CDR3 protein. The repertoire holds approximately 190,000 distinct CDR3 sequences, roughly 6.5% seen once, with about 4.3% in the top ten. Sequences were derived from PBMCs, sampled before TCRalphabeta/CD19-depleted stem cell transplant. The receptors here all came from a girl less than two years old with combined immunodeficiency, due to receive a stem cell transplant. Both conserved end residues are part of each CDR3.

v_gene,CDR3aa
TRBV11-3,CASSLETTPLYEQYF
TRBV20-1,CSARFSGRLDTQYF
TRBV27,CASSVTLGATNEKLFF
TRBV6-5,CASSYGAGAYEQYF
TRBV29-1,CSVGTYNEQFF
TRBV7-8,CASSPARLVGEQFF
TRBV5-8,CASSPGSANEQFF
TRBV7-2,CASSSRPDIERPYF
TRBV29-1,CLSDYPPEAFF
TRBV7-9,CASSPYIAAPYNEQFF
TRBV20-1,CSARDRKRGLNEQYF
TRBV18,CASSPQRQDTEAFF
TRBV12-3/TRBV12-4,CASSLLTAGASGTQYF
TRBV29-1,CSSLTGTYEQYF
TRBV6-2/TRBV6-3,CASSQGRLNTEAFF
TRBV5-5,CASSVGQGFNTEAFF
TRBV11-2,CASSLWRERDTEAFF
TRBV7-9,CASLWGTEAFF
TRBV15,CATSAGDNQETQYF
TRBV29-1,CSGLGASYEQYF
TRBV7-9,CASSYKISGGRTDTQYF
TRBV28,CASSDFIRERREQYF
TRBV29-1,CSVGGGSPTEAFF
TRBV24-1,CATSGMGNRGGTDTQYF
TRBV14,CASSRGGVIPDTQYF
TRBV4-2,CASSYGLGVNEQFF
TRBV28,CASSLTAAYEQYF
TRBV6-1,CASSEDPGPLWGSYEQYF
TRBV20-1,CSARDRGGSSYNEQFF
TRBV29-1,CSVDPMPGTQYF
TRBV12-3/TRBV12-4,CASSLALGAGAGGYGYTF
TRBV6-1,CASYSRTRPYNEQFF
TRBV13,CASSLVGLAETSTDTQYF
TRBV29-1,CSVAGSGNIQYF
TRBV29-1,CSVDGDDTDEQYF
TRBV24-1,CATRRDFTDTQYF
TRBV7-2,CASSLFATHSNQPQHF
TRBV29-1,CSAGTGSYEQYF
TRBV12-3/TRBV12-4,CASSLELARQETQYF
TRBV11-2,CASSLWDGGNNEQFF
TRBV7-2,CASSLVGWGVAEAFF
TRBV25-1,CASSGTGWDQPQHF
TRBV7-9,CASSSGLERTDTQYF
TRBV7-9,CASSTDRGKGGYTF
TRBV10-3,CAISGWTGDGYGYTF
TRBV11-3,CASSPGGLPTYEQYF
TRBV5-1,CASKLTSGQETQYF
TRBV7-9,CASSFKGGGGLTKNIQYF
TRBV30,CAWRGYYTGELFF
TRBV29-1,CSVGPWDRGYNEQFF
TRBV4-2,CASSQPDRGQDEQFF
TRBV6-5,CASSRRTDSNQPQHF
TRBV12-3/TRBV12-4,CASSSRLAGETETQYF
TRBV6-5,CASSYVNSGGVSDEQFF
TRBV30,CAWSDGPEYNSPLHF
TRBV5-4,CASSLAWGTEAFF
TRBV7-9,CASSQGGDVFYEQYF